The 10 T cell receptor beta chains in this list originate from one sample, sequenced in a study of OX40 agonist ivuxolimab in advanced cancers. The method was immunoSEQ multiplex PCR; TCRdb's version includes in-frame clones alone and lacks a portion of them. The sample carries tens of thousands of clones, about 90% recorded once. The sequencing used CD4+ or CD8+ T cells sorted from blood, collected in a trial of the OX40 agonist ivuxolimab. The receptors were sampled from an adult with an advanced solid tumor such as melanoma, head and neck, liver or kidney cancer.

The V gene is TRBV7-2, the J gene TRBJ1-5; D gene unclear. There are 14 residues in the CDR3. The V and J ends lost 2 bases and 4 bases respectively, with 9 bases between them. Germline V gene data show CDR1 as SGHTA and CDR2 as FQGNSA. CDR3 residues: CASSLRWQNQPQHF. CDR3 DNA: TGTGCCAGCAGCTTAAGGTGGCAAAATCAGCCCCAGCATTTT.

This chain's CDR3 is CASSQDPAVSGELFF. The CDR3 region has the DNA TGCGCCAGCAGCCAAGATCCTGCCGTGTCCGGGGAGCTGTTTTTT. This chain links TRBV4-3 with TRBJ2-2; no clear D. This CDR3 is 15 amino acids long. Per germline, CDR1 LGHNA and CDR2 YSLEER. The V end lost 0 bases, the J end lost 6 bases, and 11 bases lay between the germline ends.

The chain employs TRBV7-9 and TRBJ1-4; D gene unclear. From germline, CDR1 is SEHNR and CDR2 FQNEAQ (reference sequence). CDR3 size: 14 residues. V lost 5 bases, J lost 7 bases, and 14 bases lay in between. The CDR3 DNA is TGTGCCAGCAGCCCGACAACCCTGGGTGAAAAACTGTTTTTT. Translation gives CASSPTTLGEKLFF.

The rearrangement uses TRBV6-1 and TRBJ1-5; TRBD1 agrees at 10 bases. Germline V gene sequence: CDR1 MNHNS, CDR2 SASEGT. With V trimmed by 4 bases and J by 4 bases, 13 bases remained unmatched. The CDR3 sequence is 18 residues long. The CDR3 spells CASSVGTGVFGFNQPQHF. The CDR3 nucleotides are TGTGCCAGCAGTGTGGGGACAGGGGTCTTTGGTTTTAATCAGCCCCAGCATTTT.

The chain recombines TRBV10-3 with TRBJ1-4; 9 nucleotides line up with TRBD1. The CDR3 has 16 residues. Losses at the gene ends were 10 bases for V and 3 bases for J; bases not matched to a gene: 12. CDR1 and CDR2 (germline): ENHRY, SYGVKD. This CDR3 is CATHPDRGFANEKLFF. In DNA form, the CDR3 reads TGTGCCACCCACCCCGACAGGGGGTTTGCTAATGAAAAACTGTTTTTT.

In its sample, this clone was seen a few times. The chain uses TRBV11-2 and TRBJ1-6, with 8 positions matching TRBD1. Germline V gives CDR1 SGHAT, CDR2 FQNNGV. The J segment lost 7 bases and the V segment lost 4 bases, leaving 3 bases of the junction unmatched. The CDR3 runs to 14 residues. CDR3 nucleotide sequence: TGTGCCAGCAGCTCCCGGACAGGGAATTCACCCCTCCACTTT. Translating gives CASSSRTGNSPLHF.

The J gene is TRBJ2-7, the V gene TRBV15; D is undetermined. The CDR3 has 12 amino acids. V shed 4 bases and J shed 3 bases, with 7 bases lying between them. CDR1 LNHNV and CDR2 YYDKDF come from the germline V gene (reference sequence). Here the CDR3 DNA reads TGTGCCACCAGCAACCCCGGCTACGAGCAGTACTTC. This translates into CATSNPGYEQYF.

The chain is built from TRBV28 and TRBJ2-7, with 8 bases aligning to TRBD2. J lost 3 bases, V lost 8 bases, and 12 bases had no gene match. CDR1 is MDHEN, CDR2 SYDVKM, per germline. The length of the CDR3 is 15 residues. The CDR3 DNA is TGTGCCAGCGAAAGGAAAGCGGGGGCCATCTACGAGCAGTACTTC. Translation gives CASERKAGAIYEQYF.

The chain is built from TRBV4-1 and TRBJ1-1; D is unresolved. CDR3 length: 15 amino acids. V lost 1 base to trimming and J lost 4 bases, with 13 bases between them. The germline V gene has CDR1 MGHRA and CDR2 YSYEKL. CDR3 DNA: TGCGCCAGCAGCCAAGTTCCCCGAGGGCGCACTGAAGCTTTCTTT. Translation gives CASSQVPRGRTEAFF.

The rearrangement links TRBV2 to TRBJ2-3; 8 bases align to TRBD2. With 6 bases clipped from V and 5 bases from J, the junction kept 1 base outside the gene matches. Germline lookup yields CDR1 SNHLY and CDR2 FYNNEI. CDR3 length equals 12 residues. In DNA, the CDR3 is TGTGCCAGCAGGGCGGGGGGAGATACGCAGTATTTT. It specifies CASRAGGDTQYF.